Listed here are 16 T cell receptor beta chains from one sample, sequenced in a study of T cells after yellow fever vaccination. TCRdb reprocessed the 5' RACE reads with MiXCR, giving one entry per CDR3 protein. The table lists roughly 300,000 distinct CDR3 sequences, 8.1% of them singletons. The material sequenced was PBMCs, taken roughly 47 days after the first yellow fever vaccination. These receptors all stem from a young man who received the YFV17D yellow fever vaccine.

The V and J genes are TRBV4-3 and TRBJ2-3; a weak D match, TRBD1 (5 bases). Germline V gene lookup returns CDR1 LGHNA and CDR2 YSLEER. Trimming removed 0 bases from V and 3 bases from J, with 10 bases in between. CDR3 length equals 15 residues. The CDR3 coding sequence is TGCGCCAGCAGCCAAGATCGAGACAGAACAGATACGCAGTATTTT. It specifies CASSQDRDRTDTQYF.

The chain combines TRBV5-5 with TRBJ2-3; tentative D call: TRBD2 (5 bases). The length of the CDR3 is 13 residues. The V gene's germline CDR1 is SGHKS and CDR2 YYEKEE (reference sequence). V dropped 5 bases and J dropped 5 bases, with 12 bases sitting between them. The CDR3 DNA is TGTGCCAGCAGTTCGTCGGGAATAGATACGCAGTATTTT. Amino acids: CASSSSGIDTQYF.

The rearrangement joins TRBV5-1 to TRBJ2-6, with D possibly matching TRBD1 (5 bases). The CDR3 sequence is 18 residues long. V shed 3 bases and J shed 1 base, with 17 bases lying between them. CDR1 SGHRS and CDR2 YFSETQ come from the germline V gene. CDR3 residues: CASSSSTRGRSGANVLTF. The CDR3 DNA sequence: TGCGCCAGCAGCTCCTCGACAAGGGGCAGGTCTGGGGCCAACGTCCTGACTTTC.

This clonotype was seen a few times. The gene calls are TRBV5-4 and TRBJ2-5; 11 bases line up with TRBD1. Per germline, CDR1 SGHNT and CDR2 YYREEE (reference sequence). This CDR3 is built from 15 residues. J lost 3 bases, V lost 3 bases, and 4 bases had no gene match. CDR3 sequence: CASSSGQGAKETQYF. The CDR3 DNA reads TGTGCCAGCAGCTCAGGACAGGGGGCGAAAGAGACCCAGTACTTC.

This clonotype was detected a few times. V usage is TRBV7-9 and J usage is TRBJ1-5; D unresolved. The CDR3 is 15 residues long. V was trimmed by 1 base and J by 5 bases, leaving 12 bases between them. Germline CDR1 reads SEHNR; CDR2 reads FQNEAQ (reference sequence). The CDR3, as DNA: TGTGCCAGCAGCTTAGGGGGAGTGTGGGATCAGCCCCAGCATTTT. It is translated as CASSLGGVWDQPQHF. The complete variable domain, with remaining parts taken from reference TRBV7-9 and TRBJ1-5, reads DTGVSQNPRHKITKRGQNVTFRCDPISEHNRLYWYRQTLGQGPEFLTYFQNEAQLEKSRLLSDRFSAERPKGSFSTLEIQRTEQGDSAMYLCASSLGGVWDQPQHFGDGTRLSIL.

V gene TRBV20-1 combines with J gene TRBJ2-5; 10 bases align to TRBD2. This CDR3 contains 14 residues. V gave up 6 bases and J gave up 4 bases; unmatched junction bases: 8. CDR1 DFQATT and CDR2 SNEGSKA come from the germline V gene (reference sequence). Here the CDR3 reads CSAPSGGAPETQYF. In DNA form, the CDR3 reads TGCAGTGCCCCAAGCGGGGGGGCCCCAGAGACCCAGTACTTC.

This clonotype was picked up many times. V is TRBV5-1 and J is TRBJ1-5; D is uncertain. The V end lost 7 bases, the J end lost 0 bases, and 11 bases lay between the germline ends. The V gene's germline CDR1 is SGHRS and CDR2 YFSETQ. The CDR3 is made up of 14 amino acids. In DNA form, the CDR3 reads TGCGCCAGCTCTCCAGGCCATAGCAATCAGCCCCAGCATTTT. As protein: CASSPGHSNQPQHF. The whole variable domain, remainder taken from reference TRBV5-1 and TRBJ1-5, is KAGVTQTPRYLIKTRGQQVTLSCSPISGHRSVSWYQQTPGQGLQFLFEYFSETQRNKGNFPGRFSGRQFSNSRSEMNVSTLELGDSALYLCASSPGHSNQPQHFGDGTRLSIL.

This clonotype was counted a few times. The chain uses TRBV20-1 and TRBJ1-5, with unresolved D. Deletions cut 3 bases from V and 5 bases from J, with 5 bases between. The germline gives CDR1 DFQATT, CDR2 SNEGSKA (reference sequence). This CDR3 has 11 amino acids. In DNA form, the CDR3 reads TGCAGTGCTAGTACCCATCAGCCCCAGCATTTT. It is translated as CSASTHQPQHF.

The V gene is TRBV5-1, the J gene TRBJ2-5; perhaps TRBD2 as D (5 bases). The V end was cut by 5 bases, the J end by 5 bases, with 16 bases between. Germline assignment: CDR1 SGHRS and CDR2 YFSETQ. CDR3 length: 14 residues. The CDR3 DNA sequence: TGCGCCAGCAGACTGGCCGGGGAACTCGAGACCCAGTACTTC. As protein: CASRLAGELETQYF.

V usage is TRBV12-3 or TRBV12-4 and J usage is TRBJ1-2; weak D call: TRBD1 (6 bases). Deletions cut 6 bases from V and 4 bases from J, with 12 bases between. This CDR3 has 13 amino acids. As DNA, the CDR3 is TGTGCCAGCAGCAGACAGGAGTTCTATGGCTACACCTTC. As protein: CASSRQEFYGYTF.

This clonotype showed up just a few times. The chain is built from TRBV29-1 and TRBJ2-7; D remains unclear. Germline V gene lookup returns CDR1 SQVTM and CDR2 ANQGSEA. CDR3 length equals 12 residues. The germline V and J ends were trimmed by 1 base and 1 base, with 5 bases remaining between them. The CDR3 spells CSVEGDSYEQYF. The DNA of the CDR3 is TGCAGCGTTGAAGGGGATTCCTACGAGCAGTACTTC.

This clonotype was detected ten times or more. The chain carries TRBV7-9 and TRBJ1-4, with no clear D. Trimming pared 1 base from V and 4 bases from J, leaving 7 bases between. The CDR3 totals 14 residues. Germline V gene sequence: CDR1 SEHNR, CDR2 FQNEAQ (reference sequence). CDR3 coding DNA: TGTGCCAGCAGCTTAGGCGAACTTAATGAAAAACTGTTTTTT. This codes for CASSLGELNEKLFF.

This clonotype was observed many times. The chain carries TRBV7-2 and TRBJ2-7, with D unclear. Germline V gene lookup returns CDR1 SGHTA and CDR2 FQGNSA. The CDR3 is made up of 14 amino acids. V shed 4 bases and J shed 1 base, with 11 bases lying between them. The CDR3 sequence is CASSYWALSYEQYF. In DNA form, the CDR3 reads TGTGCCAGCAGCTACTGGGCCTTATCCTACGAGCAGTACTTC.

V and J are TRBV6-1 and TRBJ2-7; D uncertain. V was clipped by 0 bases and J by 7 bases, with 10 bases between them. CDR3 length: 13 residues. Per the germline V gene, CDR1 is MNHNS and CDR2 is SASEGT. CDR3 amino acids: CASSEASPPEQYV. DNA for the CDR3: TGTGCCAGCAGTGAAGCGAGTCCCCCGGAGCAGTACGTC.

The chain employs TRBV19 and TRBJ2-3, with D uncertain. Trimming took 4 bases from V and 2 from J, leaving 7 bases between them. This CDR3 spans 13 amino acids. Germline assignment: CDR1 LNHDA and CDR2 SQIVND (reference sequence). CDR3 in DNA: TGTGCCAGTAGTAGGAGCTTCACAGATACGCAGTATTTT. This sequence encodes CASSRSFTDTQYF.

The table lists this clonotype with many counts. V and J are TRBV11-2 and TRBJ1-1; maybe TRBD1 (5 bases). V lost 0 bases, J lost 4 bases, and 21 bases lay in between. This CDR3 is 18 amino acids long. Germline values: CDR1 SGHAT, CDR2 FQNNGV. CDR3 nucleotide sequence: TGTGCCAGCAGCTTAGATCAGAGGGTAGCTTTGGGGGGCACTGAAGCTTTCTTT. Residues: CASSLDQRVALGGTEAFF.